The 2 T cell receptor beta chains below were found in one sample sequenced in a study of T cell clones after liver transplantation. Profiling relied on immunoSEQ multiplex PCR, and the TCRdb table lists in-frame clones only, not all of them. Counted here are 40,000 to 65,000 clones, less than 85% occurring once; the ten biggest clones make up about 8.5%. Sequencing was performed on CD4+ T cells from blood, taken before liver transplant. These receptors were taken from a human donor who received a liver transplant.

The CDR3 sequence: CASSSRQGALGEQYF. CDR3 DNA sequence: TGTGCCAGCAGCTCACGACAGGGGGCTCTGGGGGAGCAGTACTTC. The chain couples TRBV7-2 to TRBJ2-7, with 10 bases matching TRBD1. The germline gives CDR1 SGHTA, CDR2 FQGNSA. After removal of 4 bases from V and 7 bases from J, the junction contained 10 bases not matched to a gene. This CDR3 has 15 residues.

This clone is categorized as medium-sized (0.01 to 0.1%). The CDR3 here is CASSVRDGTYEQYF. In DNA, the CDR3 is TGTGCCAGCAGCGTACGGGACGGTACCTACGAGCAGTACTTC. The chain combines TRBV11-3 with TRBJ2-7; D is perhaps TRBD1 or TRBD2 (5 bases each). V was trimmed by 5 bases and J by 2 bases, leaving 13 bases between them. The CDR3 covers 14 residues. Germline V gives CDR1 SGHNT, CDR2 YENEEA.